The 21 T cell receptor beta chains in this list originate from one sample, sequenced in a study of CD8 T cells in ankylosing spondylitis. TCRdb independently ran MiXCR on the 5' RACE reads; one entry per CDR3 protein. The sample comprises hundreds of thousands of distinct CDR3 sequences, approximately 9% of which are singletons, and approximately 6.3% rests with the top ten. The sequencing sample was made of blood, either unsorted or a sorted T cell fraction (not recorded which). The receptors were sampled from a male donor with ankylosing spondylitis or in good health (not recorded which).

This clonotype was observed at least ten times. The DNA for the CDR3 is TGTGCCAGCAGTTTAGGGGGGAACACTGAAGCTTTCTTT. This encodes CASSLGGNTEAFF. The V and J genes are TRBV12-3 or TRBV12-4 and TRBJ1-1; D gene ambiguous. V lost 1 base, J lost 1 base, and 4 bases lay in between. CDR3 length: 13 residues.

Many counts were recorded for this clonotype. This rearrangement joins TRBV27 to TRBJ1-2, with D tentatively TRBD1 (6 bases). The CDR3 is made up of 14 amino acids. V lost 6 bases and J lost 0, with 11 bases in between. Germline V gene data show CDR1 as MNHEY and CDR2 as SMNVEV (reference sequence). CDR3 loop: CASRETGANYGYTF. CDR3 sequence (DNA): TGTGCCAGCAGGGAGACAGGCGCTAACTATGGCTACACCTTC.

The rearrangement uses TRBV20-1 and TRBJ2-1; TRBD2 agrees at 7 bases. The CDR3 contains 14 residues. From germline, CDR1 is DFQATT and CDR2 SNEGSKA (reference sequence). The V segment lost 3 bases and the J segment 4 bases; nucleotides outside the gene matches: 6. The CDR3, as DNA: TGCAGTGCTAGTCGGCTAGCGGAATACAATGAGCAGTTCTTC. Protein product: CSASRLAEYNEQFF.

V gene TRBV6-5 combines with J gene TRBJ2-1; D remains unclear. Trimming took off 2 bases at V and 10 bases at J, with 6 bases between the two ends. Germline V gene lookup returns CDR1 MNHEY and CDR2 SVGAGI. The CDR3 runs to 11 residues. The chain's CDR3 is CASSYVGEQFF. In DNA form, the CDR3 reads TGTGCCAGCAGTTACGTGGGGGAGCAGTTCTTC.

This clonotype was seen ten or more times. CDR3 sequence (DNA): TGCGCCAGCAGCCCAACCGGACTAGCGGGGGCCAGCTCCTACGAGCAGTACTTC. Protein: CASSPTGLAGASSYEQYF. The chain uses TRBV4-1 and TRBJ2-7; TRBD2 aligns across 13 bases. V trimming: 4 bases; J trimming: 0 bases; junction bases outside the gene matches: 9. This CDR3 has 18 amino acids. Germline CDR1 and CDR2: MGHRA and YSYEKL.

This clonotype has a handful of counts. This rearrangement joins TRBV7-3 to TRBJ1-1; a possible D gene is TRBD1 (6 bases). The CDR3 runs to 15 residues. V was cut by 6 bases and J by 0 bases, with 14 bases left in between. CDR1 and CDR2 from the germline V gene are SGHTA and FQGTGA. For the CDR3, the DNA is TGTGCCAGCAGTCCGACGGGGGGCATGAACACTGAAGCTTTCTTT. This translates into CASSPTGGMNTEAFF. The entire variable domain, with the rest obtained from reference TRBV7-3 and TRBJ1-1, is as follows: GAGVSQTPSNKVTEKGKYVELRCDPISGHTALYWYRQSLGQGPEFLIYFQGTGAADDSGLPNDRFFAVRPEGSVSTLKIQRTERGDSAVYLCASSPTGGMNTEAFFGQGTRLTVV.

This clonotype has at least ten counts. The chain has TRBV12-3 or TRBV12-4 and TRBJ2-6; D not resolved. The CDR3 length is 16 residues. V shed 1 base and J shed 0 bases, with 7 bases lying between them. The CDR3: CASSLGRRSGANVLTF. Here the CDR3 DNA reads TGTGCCAGCAGTTTAGGGCGTCGCTCTGGGGCCAACGTCCTGACTTTC.

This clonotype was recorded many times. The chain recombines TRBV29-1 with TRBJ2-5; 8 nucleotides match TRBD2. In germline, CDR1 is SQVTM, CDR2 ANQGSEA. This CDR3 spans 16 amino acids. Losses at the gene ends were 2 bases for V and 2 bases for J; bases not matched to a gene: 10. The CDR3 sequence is CSVETHGRAFQETQYF. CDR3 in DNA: TGCAGCGTTGAAACTCACGGGAGGGCCTTTCAAGAGACCCAGTACTTC. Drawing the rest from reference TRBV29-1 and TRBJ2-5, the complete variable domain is SAVISQKPSRDICQRGTSLTIQCQVDSQVTMMFWYRQQPGQSLTLIATANQGSEATYESGFVIDKFPISRPNLTFSTLTVSNMSPEDSSIYLCSVETHGRAFQETQYFGPGTRLLVL.

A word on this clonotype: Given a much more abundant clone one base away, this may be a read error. CDR3 sequence (DNA): TGTGCCAGCTGCCAATTAGGGGCCCTCGGGCATTTT. Its protein product is CASCQLGALGHF. The chain uses TRBV6-6 and TRBJ1-5; D is possibly TRBD1 (5 bases). This CDR3 comprises 12 residues. The germline V and J ends were trimmed by 8 bases and 15 bases, with 20 bases remaining between them. CDR1 and CDR2 from the germline V gene are MNHNY and SVGAGI (reference sequence).

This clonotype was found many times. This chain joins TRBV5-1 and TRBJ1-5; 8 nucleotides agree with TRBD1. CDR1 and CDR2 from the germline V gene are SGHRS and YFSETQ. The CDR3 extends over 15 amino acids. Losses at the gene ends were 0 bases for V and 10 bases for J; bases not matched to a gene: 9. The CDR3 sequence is CASSLDFTGGRPQHF. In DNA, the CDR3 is TGCGCCAGCAGCTTGGATTTTACAGGGGGGAGACCCCAGCATTTT.

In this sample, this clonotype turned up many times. The CDR3 protein is CSVESGSGGGYGYTF. Here the CDR3 DNA reads TGCAGCGTTGAAAGTGGCAGCGGGGGAGGCTATGGCTACACCTTC. This chain joins TRBV29-1 and TRBJ1-2, with TRBD1 as a possible D gene (5 bases). This CDR3 region has 15 residues. Trimming removed 2 bases at V and 4 bases at J, with 17 bases between. Looked up from germline, CDR1 is SQVTM and CDR2 is ANQGSEA.

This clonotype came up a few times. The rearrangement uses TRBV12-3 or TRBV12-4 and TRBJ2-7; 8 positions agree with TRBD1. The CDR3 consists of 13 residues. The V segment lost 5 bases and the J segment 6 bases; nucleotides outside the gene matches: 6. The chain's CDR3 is CASSIRTGFEQYF. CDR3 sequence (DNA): TGTGCCAGCAGTATCAGGACAGGGTTCGAGCAGTACTTC.

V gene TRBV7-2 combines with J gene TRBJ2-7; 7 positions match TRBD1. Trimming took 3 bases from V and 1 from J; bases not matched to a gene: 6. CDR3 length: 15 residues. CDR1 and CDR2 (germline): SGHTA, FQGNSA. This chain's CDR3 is CASSLSSTGSYEQYF. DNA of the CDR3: TGTGCCAGCAGCTTGAGTTCGACAGGGTCCTACGAGCAGTACTTC.

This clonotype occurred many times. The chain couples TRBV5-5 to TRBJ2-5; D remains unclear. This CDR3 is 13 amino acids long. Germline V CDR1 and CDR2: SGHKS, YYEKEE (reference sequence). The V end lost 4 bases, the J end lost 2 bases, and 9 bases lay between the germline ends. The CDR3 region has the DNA TGTGCCAGCAGCCAAGCTAATCAAGAGACCCAGTACTTC. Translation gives CASSQANQETQYF.

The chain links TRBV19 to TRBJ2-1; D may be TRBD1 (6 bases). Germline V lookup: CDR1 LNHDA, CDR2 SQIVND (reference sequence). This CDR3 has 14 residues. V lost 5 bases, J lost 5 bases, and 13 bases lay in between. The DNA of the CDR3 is TGTGCCAGTAGTCCGTGGGGGCAGGACAATGAGCAGTTCTTC. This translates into CASSPWGQDNEQFF.

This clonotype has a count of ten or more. The CDR3 sequence is CSVGGPTGELFF. Written as DNA, the CDR3 is TGCAGCGTTGGAGGACCAACCGGGGAGCTGTTTTTT. The genes are TRBV29-1 and TRBJ2-2; D not resolved. This CDR3 is 12 amino acids long. Germline CDR1 reads SQVTM; CDR2 reads ANQGSEA. Trimming removed 4 bases from V and 5 bases from J, with 8 bases in between.

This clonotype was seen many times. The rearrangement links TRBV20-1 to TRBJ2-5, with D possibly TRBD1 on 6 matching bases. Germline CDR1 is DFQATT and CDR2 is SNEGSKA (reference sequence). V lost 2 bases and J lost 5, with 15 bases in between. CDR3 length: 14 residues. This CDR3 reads CSARHTGWWETQYF. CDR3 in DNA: TGCAGTGCTAGACACACAGGGTGGTGGGAGACCCAGTACTTC.

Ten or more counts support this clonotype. The CDR3 here is CSVGLGSNQPQHF. The DNA of the CDR3 is TGCAGCGTTGGCCTAGGTAGCAATCAGCCCCAGCATTTT. V gene TRBV29-1 combines with J gene TRBJ1-5; D unresolved. This CDR3 comprises 13 residues. Germline V lookup: CDR1 SQVTM, CDR2 ANQGSEA. Trimming shortened V by 4 bases and J by 0 bases, and 7 bases separated the two germline ends.

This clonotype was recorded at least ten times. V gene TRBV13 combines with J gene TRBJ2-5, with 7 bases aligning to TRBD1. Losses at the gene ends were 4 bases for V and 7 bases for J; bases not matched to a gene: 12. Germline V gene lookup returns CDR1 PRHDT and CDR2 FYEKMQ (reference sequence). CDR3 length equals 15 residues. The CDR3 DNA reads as TGTGCCAGCAGCTCCAACAGGGGTGAGGACGGGACCCAGTACTTC. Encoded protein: CASSSNRGEDGTQYF.

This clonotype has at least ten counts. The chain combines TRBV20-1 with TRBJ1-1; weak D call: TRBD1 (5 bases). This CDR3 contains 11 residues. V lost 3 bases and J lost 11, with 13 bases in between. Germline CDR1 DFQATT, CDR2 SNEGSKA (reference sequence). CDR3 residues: CSASGGAPAFF. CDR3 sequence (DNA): TGCAGTGCTAGCGGAGGGGCCCCGGCTTTCTTT.

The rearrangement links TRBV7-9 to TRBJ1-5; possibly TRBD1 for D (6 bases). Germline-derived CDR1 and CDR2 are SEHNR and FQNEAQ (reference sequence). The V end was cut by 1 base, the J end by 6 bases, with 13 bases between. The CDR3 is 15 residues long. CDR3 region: CASSLEGGRVQPQHF. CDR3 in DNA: TGTGCCAGCAGCTTAGAGGGGGGGCGGGTTCAGCCCCAGCATTTT.